This record looks at one T cell receptor (beta chain) sequence and its context. This clonotype was detected a few times. The antigen it binds to is not known. One base away there is no much larger clone; base qualities are not given. Trimming at the junction amounts to 1 base on V and 6 bases on J, and the germline ends lie 10 bases apart. Counted from cysteine to phenylalanine, this CDR3 has 14 amino acids. Only the CDR3 DNA stays, 42 bases, in frame from base 1. This entry is derived from a study of T-cell memory formation after mild COVID-19 (TCRdb year 2021). Background for the entire study: TCR sequence clusters from the two donors were largely donor specific. Longitudinal TCRalpha and TCRbeta repertoire sequencing tracked T-cell clones expanding and contracting after mild COVID-19 in two donors. The cohort was made up of two young adult volunteers, one female and one male, who were previously healthy.

Ficoll-Paque density gradient centrifugation was used to isolate PBMCs. Sequencing was performed on an Illumina NovaSeq 6000. cDNA libraries for TCRalpha and TCRbeta were prepared by 5'RACE using constant-segment primers, with sample barcodes and unique molecular identifiers added. Trizol reagent was used to extract RNA from every sample. Amplification of the libraries took two PCR steps, and the second step added a second sample barcode plus Illumina TruSeq adapters. Sequencing of the libraries was done on an Illumina NovaSeq, producing 2 x 150 bp paired-end reads. Concerning the study's data processing: The reads were demultiplexed and collapsed into UMI-guided consensus sequences using migec v1.2.7. Using mixcr v2.1.11, UMI consensuses were aligned to TRA and TRB V and J templates and then assembled into clonotypes. A clonotype was counted as expanded or contracted only if both edgeR and NoisET called the change significant, with noise models trained on biological replicates. For edgeR calls, a false discovery rate-adjusted p below 0.01 and a log2 fold-change threshold of 1 were applied. As an exploratory analysis of dynamics, max-normalized trajectories of the 1000 most abundant clonotypes were examined by PCA with hierarchical clustering. Separately sequenced CD4+ and CD8+ repertoires were used to assign a CD4 or CD8 phenotype to each responding clone. TCRdb reran the public reads through fastp at Q25 and MiXCR, keeping productive beta chains. Every distinct CDR3 protein forms one entry, paired with its most common genes and DNA. TCRdb's processing, not the authors' own work, is the source of the V and J calls. Here the sample has about 84,000 distinct CDR3 sequences; approximately 15% occur a single time. The ten most abundant clones make up roughly 33% of the sample.

What the authors observed across the whole study: Whether the second-wave clones peaking on day 37 were SARS-CoV-2 specific was not confirmed. Contracting CD4+ clones were located mainly in the CM and EM memory subsets, whereas CD8+ clones were found to be enriched in EMRA. The study covered only a couple of mild cases, and larger cohorts including severe cases with pre-infection samples were considered necessary. Some responding clones were found in pre-infection memory, which suggests that pre-existing cross-reactive memory T cells took part in the SARS-CoV-2 response. Balanced CD4/CD8 phenotypes were observed for clones contracting from day 15 to 85, whereas a bias towards CD4+ was observed for a second wave of clones expanding from day 15 to 37.

Sequenced: PBMCs or a T cell subset sorted from them (not recorded which). This receptor was taken from an adult woman who had mild COVID-19 (a few samples of this study predate the infection). The sample titles of this study are shuffled in the database, so cell type and time point are left out; the donor was told from shared clones. This chain joins TRBV12-3 or TRBV12-4 to TRBJ1-3; no D gene call is confident. The nucleotide sequence reads TGTGCCAGCAGTTTAGGGTTGCCACCAAACACCATATATTTT. It translates to CASSLGLPPNTIYF.